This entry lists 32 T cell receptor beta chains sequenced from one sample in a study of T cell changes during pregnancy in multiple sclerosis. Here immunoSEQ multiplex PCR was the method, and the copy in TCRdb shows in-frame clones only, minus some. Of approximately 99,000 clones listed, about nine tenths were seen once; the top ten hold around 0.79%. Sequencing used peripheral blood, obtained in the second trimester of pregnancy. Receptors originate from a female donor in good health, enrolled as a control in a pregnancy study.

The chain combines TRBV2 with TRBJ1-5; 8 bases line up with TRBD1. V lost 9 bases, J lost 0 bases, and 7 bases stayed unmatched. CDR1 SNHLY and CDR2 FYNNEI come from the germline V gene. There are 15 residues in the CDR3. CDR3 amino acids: CASEVGTGSNQPQHF. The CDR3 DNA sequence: TGTGCCAGTGAGGTAGGGACAGGTAGCAATCAGCCCCAGCATTTT.

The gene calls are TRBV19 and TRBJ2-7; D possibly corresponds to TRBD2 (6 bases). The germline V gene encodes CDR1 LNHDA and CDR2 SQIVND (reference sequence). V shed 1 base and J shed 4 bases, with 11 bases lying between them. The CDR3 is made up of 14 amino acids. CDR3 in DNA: TGTGCCAGTAGTATAGGTCCCGCGGGGTACGAGCAGTACTTC. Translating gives CASSIGPAGYEQYF. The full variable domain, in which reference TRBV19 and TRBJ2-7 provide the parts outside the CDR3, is DGGITQSPKYLFRKEGQNVTLSCEQNLNHDAMYWYRQDPGQGLRLIYYSQIVNDFQKGDIAEGYSVSREKKESFPLTVTSAQKNPTAFYLCASSIGPAGYEQYFGPGTRLTVT.

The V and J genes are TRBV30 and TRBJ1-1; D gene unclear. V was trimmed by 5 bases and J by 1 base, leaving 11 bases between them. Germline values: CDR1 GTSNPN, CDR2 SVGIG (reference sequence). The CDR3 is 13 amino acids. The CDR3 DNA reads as TGTGCCTGGGAAGGAACAGCGAACACTGAAGCTTTCTTT. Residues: CAWEGTANTEAFF.

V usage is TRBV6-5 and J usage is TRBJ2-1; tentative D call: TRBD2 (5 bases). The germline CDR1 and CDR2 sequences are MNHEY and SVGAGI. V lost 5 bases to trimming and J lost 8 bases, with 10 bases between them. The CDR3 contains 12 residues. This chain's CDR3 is CASSRLSDEQFF. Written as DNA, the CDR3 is TGTGCCAGCAGTCGACTATCAGATGAGCAGTTCTTC.

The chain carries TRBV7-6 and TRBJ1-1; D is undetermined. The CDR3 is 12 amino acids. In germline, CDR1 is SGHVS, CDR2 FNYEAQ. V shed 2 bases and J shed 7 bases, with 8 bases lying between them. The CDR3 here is CASSLWAGEAFF. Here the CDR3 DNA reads TGTGCCAGCAGCTTATGGGCCGGTGAAGCTTTCTTT. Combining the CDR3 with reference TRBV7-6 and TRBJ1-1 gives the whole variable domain GAGVSQSPRYKVTKRGQDVALRCDPISGHVSLYWYRQALGQGPEFLTYFNYEAQQDKSGLPNDRFSAERPEGSISTLTIQRTEQRDSAMYRCASSLWAGEAFFGQGTRLTVV.

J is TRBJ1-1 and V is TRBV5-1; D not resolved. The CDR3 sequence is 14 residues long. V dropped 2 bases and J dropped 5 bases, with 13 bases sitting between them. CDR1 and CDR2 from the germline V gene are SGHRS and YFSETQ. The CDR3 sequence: CASSFAPPRTEAFF. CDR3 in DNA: TGCGCCAGCAGCTTCGCACCCCCTAGAACTGAAGCTTTCTTT.

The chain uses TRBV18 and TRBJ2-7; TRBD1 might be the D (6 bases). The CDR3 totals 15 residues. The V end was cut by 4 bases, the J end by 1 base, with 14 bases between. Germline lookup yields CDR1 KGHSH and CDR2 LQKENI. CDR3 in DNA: TGTGCCAGCTCACTCTCAGGGGAATTATCCTACGAGCAGTACTTC. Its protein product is CASSLSGELSYEQYF.

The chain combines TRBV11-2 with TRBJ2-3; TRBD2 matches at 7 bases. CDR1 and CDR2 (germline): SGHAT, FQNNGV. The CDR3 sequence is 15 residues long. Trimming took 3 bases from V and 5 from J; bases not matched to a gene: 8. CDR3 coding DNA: TGTGCCAGCAGCTTCTCGGGGGGTTCCGAAGATACGCAGTATTTT. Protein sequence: CASSFSGGSEDTQYF.

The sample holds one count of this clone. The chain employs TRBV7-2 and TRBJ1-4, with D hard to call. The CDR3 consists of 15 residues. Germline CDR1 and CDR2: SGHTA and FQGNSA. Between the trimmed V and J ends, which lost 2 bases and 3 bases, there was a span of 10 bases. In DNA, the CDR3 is TGTGCCAGCAGCTTAAGCGGGCAGGCTAATGAAAAACTGTTTTTT. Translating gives CASSLSGQANEKLFF.

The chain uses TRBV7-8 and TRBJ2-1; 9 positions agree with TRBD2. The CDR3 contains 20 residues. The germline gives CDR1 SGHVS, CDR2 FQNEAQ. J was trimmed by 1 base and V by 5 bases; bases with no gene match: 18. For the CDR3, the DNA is TGTGCCAGCAGCGTCCGGGCGGGTTTAGCGGGAGTGTGGTCCTACAATGAGCAGTTCTTC. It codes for CASSVRAGLAGVWSYNEQFF.

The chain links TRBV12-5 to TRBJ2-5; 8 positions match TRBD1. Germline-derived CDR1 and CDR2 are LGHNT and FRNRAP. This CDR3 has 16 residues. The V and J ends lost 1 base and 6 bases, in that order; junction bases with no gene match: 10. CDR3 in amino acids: CASGLGGSGGQKTQYF. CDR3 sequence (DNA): TGTGCTAGTGGTTTGGGGGGATCAGGGGGCCAGAAGACCCAGTACTTC.

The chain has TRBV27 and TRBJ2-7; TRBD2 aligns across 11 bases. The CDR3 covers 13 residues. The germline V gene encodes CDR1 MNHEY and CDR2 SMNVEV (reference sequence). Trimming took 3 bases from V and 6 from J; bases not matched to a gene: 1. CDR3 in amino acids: CASSLLAGGEQYF. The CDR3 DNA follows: TGTGCCAGCAGTTTGCTAGCGGGAGGCGAGCAGTACTTC.

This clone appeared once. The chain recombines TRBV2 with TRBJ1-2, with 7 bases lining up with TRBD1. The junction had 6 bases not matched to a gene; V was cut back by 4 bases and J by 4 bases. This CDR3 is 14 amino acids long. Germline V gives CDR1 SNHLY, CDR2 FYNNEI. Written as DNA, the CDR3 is TGTGCCAGCAGTGGAGGGGGCCATTTCTATGGCTACACCTTC. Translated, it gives CASSGGGHFYGYTF.

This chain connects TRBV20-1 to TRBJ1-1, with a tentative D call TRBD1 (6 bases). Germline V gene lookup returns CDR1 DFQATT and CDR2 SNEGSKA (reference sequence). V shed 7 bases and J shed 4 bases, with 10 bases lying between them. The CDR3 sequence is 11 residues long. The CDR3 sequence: CSDKGVTEAFF. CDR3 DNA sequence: TGCAGTGACAAGGGGGTCACTGAAGCTTTCTTT.

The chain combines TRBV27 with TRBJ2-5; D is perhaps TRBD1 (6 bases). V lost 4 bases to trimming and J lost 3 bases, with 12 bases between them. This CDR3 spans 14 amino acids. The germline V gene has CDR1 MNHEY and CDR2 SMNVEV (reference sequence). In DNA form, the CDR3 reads TGTGCCAGCAGTTACAGGGAAGGGAAAGAGACCCAGTACTTC. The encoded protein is CASSYREGKETQYF.

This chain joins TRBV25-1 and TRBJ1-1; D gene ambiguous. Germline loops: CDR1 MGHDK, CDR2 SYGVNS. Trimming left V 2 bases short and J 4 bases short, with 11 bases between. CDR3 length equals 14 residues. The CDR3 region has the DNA TGTGCCAGCAGTGAAACCAGGATGGGCACTGAAGCTTTCTTT. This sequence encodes CASSETRMGTEAFF.

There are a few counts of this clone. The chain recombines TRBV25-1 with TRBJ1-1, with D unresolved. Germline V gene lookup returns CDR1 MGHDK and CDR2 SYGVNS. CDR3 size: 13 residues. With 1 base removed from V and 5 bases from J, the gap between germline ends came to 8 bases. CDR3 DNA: TGTGCCAGCAGTGAATGGGAGGGAACTGAAGCTTTCTTT. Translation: CASSEWEGTEAFF.

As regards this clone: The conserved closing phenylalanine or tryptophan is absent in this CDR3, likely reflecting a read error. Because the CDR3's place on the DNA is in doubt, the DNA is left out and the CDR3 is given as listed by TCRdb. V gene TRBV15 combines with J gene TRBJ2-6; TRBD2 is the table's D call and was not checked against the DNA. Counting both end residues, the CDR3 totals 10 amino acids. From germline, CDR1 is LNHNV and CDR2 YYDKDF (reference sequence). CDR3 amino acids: CATSGGGRSS.

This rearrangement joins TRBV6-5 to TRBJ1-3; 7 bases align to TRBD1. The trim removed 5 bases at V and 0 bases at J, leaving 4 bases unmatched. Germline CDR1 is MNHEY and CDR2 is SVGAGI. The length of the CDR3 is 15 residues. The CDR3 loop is CASSVDRYSGNTIYF. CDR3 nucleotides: TGTGCCAGCAGTGTGGACAGGTACTCTGGAAACACCATATATTTT.

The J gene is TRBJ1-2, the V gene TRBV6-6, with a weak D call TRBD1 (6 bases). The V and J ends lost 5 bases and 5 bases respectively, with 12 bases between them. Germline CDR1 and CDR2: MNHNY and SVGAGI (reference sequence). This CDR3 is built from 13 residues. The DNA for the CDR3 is TGTGCCAGCAGTGCGGACAGACTATATGGCTACACCTTC. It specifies CASSADRLYGYTF.

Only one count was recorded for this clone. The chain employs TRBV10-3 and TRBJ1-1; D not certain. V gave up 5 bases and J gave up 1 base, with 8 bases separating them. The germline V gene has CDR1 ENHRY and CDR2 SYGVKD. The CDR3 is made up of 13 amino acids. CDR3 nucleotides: TGTGCCATCAGTTCCTCAGAGAACACTGAAGCTTTCTTT. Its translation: CAISSSENTEAFF.

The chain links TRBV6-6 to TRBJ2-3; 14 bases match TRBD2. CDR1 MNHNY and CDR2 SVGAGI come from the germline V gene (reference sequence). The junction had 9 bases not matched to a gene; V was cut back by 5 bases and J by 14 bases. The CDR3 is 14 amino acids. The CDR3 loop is CASSPGTSGGAPYF. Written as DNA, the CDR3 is TGTGCCAGCAGTCCCGGGACTAGCGGGGGCGCCCCGTATTTT.

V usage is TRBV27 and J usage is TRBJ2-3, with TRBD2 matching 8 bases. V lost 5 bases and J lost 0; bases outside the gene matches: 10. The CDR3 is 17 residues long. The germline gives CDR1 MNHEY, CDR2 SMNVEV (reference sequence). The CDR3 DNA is TGTGCCAGCAGTATGTGGCAAAGCGGGGGTAGCACAGATACGCAGTATTTT. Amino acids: CASSMWQSGGSTDTQYF.

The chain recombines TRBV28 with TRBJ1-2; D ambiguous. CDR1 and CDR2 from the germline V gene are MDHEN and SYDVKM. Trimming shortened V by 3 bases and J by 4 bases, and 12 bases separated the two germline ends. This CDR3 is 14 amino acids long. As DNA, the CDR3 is TGTGCCAGCAGTTTCGGCTCAGGATCCTATGGCTACACCTTC. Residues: CASSFGSGSYGYTF.

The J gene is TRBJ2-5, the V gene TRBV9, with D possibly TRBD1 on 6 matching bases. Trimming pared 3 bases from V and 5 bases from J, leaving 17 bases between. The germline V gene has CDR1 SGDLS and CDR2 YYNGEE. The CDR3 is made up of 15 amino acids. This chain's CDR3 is CASSDYRVGGETQYF. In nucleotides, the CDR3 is TGTGCCAGCAGCGACTACAGGGTTGGGGGCGAGACCCAGTACTTC.

CDR3 in DNA: TGTGCCAGCAGCTTGATGGAGGGGGAAAAACTGTTTTTT. It is translated as CASSLMEGEKLFF. The V gene is TRBV5-8, the J gene TRBJ1-4; D possibly corresponds to TRBD1 (5 bases). Trimming shortened V by 1 base and J by 8 bases, and 9 bases separated the two germline ends. The CDR3 has 13 residues. Per germline, CDR1 SGHTS and CDR2 YDEGEE.

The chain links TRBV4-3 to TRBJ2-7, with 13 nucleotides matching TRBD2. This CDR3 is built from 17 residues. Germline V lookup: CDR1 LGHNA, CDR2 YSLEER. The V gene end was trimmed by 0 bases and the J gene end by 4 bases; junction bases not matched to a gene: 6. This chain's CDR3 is CASSQERGLAGLYEQYF. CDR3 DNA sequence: TGCGCCAGCAGCCAAGAGAGGGGACTAGCGGGATTATACGAGCAGTACTTC.

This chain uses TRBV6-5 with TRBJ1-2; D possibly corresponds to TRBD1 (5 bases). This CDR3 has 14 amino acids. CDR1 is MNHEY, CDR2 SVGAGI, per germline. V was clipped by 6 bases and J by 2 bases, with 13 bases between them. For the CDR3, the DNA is TGTGCCAGCAGCCCCTGGGGCGTGAACTATGGCTACACCTTC. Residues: CASSPWGVNYGYTF.

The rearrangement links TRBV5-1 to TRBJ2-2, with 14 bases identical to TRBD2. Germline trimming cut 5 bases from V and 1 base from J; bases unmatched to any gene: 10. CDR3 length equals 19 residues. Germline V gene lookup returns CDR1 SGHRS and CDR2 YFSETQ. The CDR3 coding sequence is TGCGCCAGCAGACGTCCGGGACTAGCGGGAGCAGGGAACACCGGGGAGCTGTTTTTT. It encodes CASRRPGLAGAGNTGELFF.

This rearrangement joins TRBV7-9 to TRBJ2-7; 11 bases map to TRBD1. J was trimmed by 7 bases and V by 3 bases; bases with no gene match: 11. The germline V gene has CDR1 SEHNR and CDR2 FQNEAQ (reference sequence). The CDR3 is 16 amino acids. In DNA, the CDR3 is TGTGCCAGCAGCTTGAGGACAGGGGGCGCGGTGAGGGAGCAGTACTTC. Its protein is CASSLRTGGAVREQYF.

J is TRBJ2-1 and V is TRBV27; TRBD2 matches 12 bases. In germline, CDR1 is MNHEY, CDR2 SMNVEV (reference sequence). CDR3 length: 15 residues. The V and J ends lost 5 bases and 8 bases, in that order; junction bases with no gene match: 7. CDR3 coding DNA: TGTGCCAGCAGTCCTCTAGCGGGGGGGTTGGATGAGCAGTTCTTC. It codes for CASSPLAGGLDEQFF.

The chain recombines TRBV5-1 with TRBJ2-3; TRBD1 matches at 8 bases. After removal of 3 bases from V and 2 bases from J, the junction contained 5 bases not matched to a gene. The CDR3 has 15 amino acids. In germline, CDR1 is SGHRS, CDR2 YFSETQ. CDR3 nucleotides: TGCGCCAGCAGCTGGACAGGGTTAAACACAGATACGCAGTATTTT. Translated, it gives CASSWTGLNTDTQYF.